The T cell receptor beta chain under discussion was sequenced for a study of vaccination and CD4 T cells after COVID-19 (dated by TCRdb to between 2022 and 2023). For the wider study: Convalescent patients had a positive SARS-CoV-2 result on nasal swab PCR, and of these patients, fewer than ten had mild disease and one had severe disease. The convalescent cohort comprised six males and four females, including two Hispanic individuals, seven Caucasians, two Asians and one multiracial person. Each participant got two doses of either the Pfizer-BioNTech BNT162b2 vaccine (n=8) or the Moderna mRNA-1273 vaccine (n=2). Post-COVID blood samples from convalescent patients were collected a median of approximately 93 days after diagnosis, with a range of roughly 30 to 170 days. Post-vaccine blood samples were obtained a median of about 77 days after the second vaccine dose, with a range of about 13 to 250 days. Culture stimuli were overlapping spike peptide pools from SARS-CoV-2 and from the common cold coronaviruses HCoV-NL63, HCoV-OC43 and HCoV-229E. In control cultures, a CEFX viral epitope pool was used as positive control, an HIV-1 Nef peptide pool was used as negative control, or no peptide was added. In approximately eleven COVID-19 convalescent patients and 4 infection-naive healthy vaccine recipients, the spike-specific CD4+ TCR repertoire before mRNA vaccination was compared with the repertoire after mRNA vaccination.

The library came from PCR. DNA from cultured CD4+ T cells underwent TCR sequencing with the Oncomine TCR Beta short-read assay at the Johns Hopkins FTIC core. The QIAamp micro DNA kit was used to extract genomic DNA from the cultured CD4+ T cells. Oncomine TCR Beta libraries from cultured CD4+ T cells were pooled using unique dual indexes and sequenced on an Illumina iSeq 100. Processing in the source paper ran as follows. Non-productive sequences were filtered out, and CDR3s that did not start with C, did not end with F or W, or were shorter than 7 amino acids were discarded. Antigen-specific clonotypes were identified using the MANAFEST web application through comparison of peptide-stimulated wells with reference and other culture wells. Positive clones required FDR below 0.05, an odds ratio above 5, and productive frequency above 0.1% in at least two of three replicate wells. Clonotypes that were significantly expanded in both SARS-CoV-2 spike wells and at least one common cold coronavirus spike condition were defined as cross-reactive. Using R version 3.6.1, CDR3 homology was evaluated through Levenshtein distances (stringdist) along with unrooted phylogenetic trees (ape). Starting from the raw public reads, TCRdb applied fastp trimming at Q25, assembled clones with MiXCR and retained in-frame beta chains. A single entry per CDR3 protein holds the most common genes and DNA from its merged rows. It is TCRdb's table, rather than the study itself, that gives the V and J calls and clone size. Here the sample has 4,500 or so distinct CDR3 sequences; around 82% occur a single time. The ten largest account for approximately 19% of the sample.

The meaning of the sample's treatment or condition label: approximately nine-day PBMC culture with coronavirus spike peptide pools or control peptides (ViraFEST assay). To expand antigen-specific T cells with peptide pools and then pick out the expanded clonotypes through TCR sequencing, the study relied on the ViraFEST assay. The positive SARS-CoV-2 PCR tests of the convalescent patients were dated from March to December 2020, before the Alpha, Beta and Delta variants emerged in the United States. Each well held roughly 2 million PBMCs cultured in IMDM containing roughly 5% human AB serum and approximately 9.4 IU/ml IL-2, with 8.5 to 10 ug/ml peptide pools added. On days 3 and 7, half of the culture medium was replaced with fresh IL-2-containing medium. After 10 to 11 days of culture, CD4+ T cells were isolated by negative selection using the EasySep CD4+ T cell isolation kit. Ficoll-Paque Plus gradient centrifugation was used to isolate PBMCs from whole blood, and the isolated PBMCs were then either used fresh or cryopreserved at -140C. In general, triplicate wells were set up for every culture condition.

In regard to this clonotype: What this receptor recognizes is not known. Per-nucleotide qualities are absent, and no much larger clonotype sits a single base away.

What the research found in general, with its limitations: Of the vaccine-specific clones found in convalescent patients, nearly all (304 of 307) were mono-reactive for SARS-CoV-2 spike instead of being cross-reactive with common cold coronaviruses. The study included relatively few convalescent patients and did not analyze early timepoints after natural infection. An increase in the median number of SARS-CoV-2-reactive clonotypes from 20 to 25 after infection to about 39 after vaccination was observed, but the change was not found to be significant. In convalescent patients, a median around 85% of post-vaccine SARS-CoV-2-reactive clones were detected only after vaccination, and vaccine-specific priming was suggested by this finding.

Including cysteine and phenylalanine, the CDR3 has 18 amino acids. CDR3 DNA is the only sequence kept; it has 54 bases, read in frame from the first base. CDR1 and CDR2 are drawn from the germline V gene: SGHTA, FQGNSA. V was cut back by 5 bases and J by 4 bases, leaving a gap of 23 bases between them. Material: CD4+ T cells from blood, cultured in vitro. The clonotype originates from a human donor who had recovered from COVID-19. In this chain, TRBV7-2 is recombined with TRBJ2-2, and perhaps TRBD2 as D gene, on 6 matching bases. The sequence in DNA is TGTGCCAGCAGCCCTCATGGGGGGTTAGGGTTTCGCACCGGGGAGCTGTTTTTT. This is translated as CASSPHGGLGFRTGELFF.